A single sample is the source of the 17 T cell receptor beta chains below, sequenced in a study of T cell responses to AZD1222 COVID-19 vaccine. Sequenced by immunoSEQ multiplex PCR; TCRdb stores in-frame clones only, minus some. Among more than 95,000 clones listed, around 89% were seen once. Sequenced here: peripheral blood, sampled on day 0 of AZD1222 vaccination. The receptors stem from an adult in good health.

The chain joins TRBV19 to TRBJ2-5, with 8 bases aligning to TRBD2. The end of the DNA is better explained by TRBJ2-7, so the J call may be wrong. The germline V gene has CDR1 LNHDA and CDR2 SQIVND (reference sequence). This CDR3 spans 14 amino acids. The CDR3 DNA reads TGTGCCAGTAGTATAGCGGGAGGGCCCCACGAGCAGTACTTC. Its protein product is CASSIAGGPHEQYF.

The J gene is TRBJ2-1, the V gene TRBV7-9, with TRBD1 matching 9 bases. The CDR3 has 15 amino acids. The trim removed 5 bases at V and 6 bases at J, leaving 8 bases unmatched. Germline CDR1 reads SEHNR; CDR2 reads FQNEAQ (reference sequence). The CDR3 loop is CASSLPGTGSNEQFF. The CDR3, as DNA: TGTGCCAGCAGCCTGCCCGGGACAGGGAGCAATGAGCAGTTCTTC.

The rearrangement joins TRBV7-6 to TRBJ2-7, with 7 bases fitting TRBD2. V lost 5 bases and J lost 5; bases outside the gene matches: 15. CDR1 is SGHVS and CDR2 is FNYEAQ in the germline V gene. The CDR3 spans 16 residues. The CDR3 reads CASSPLSEAGIHEQYF. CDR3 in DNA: TGTGCCAGCAGCCCCCTCTCAGAAGCGGGAATCCACGAGCAGTACTTC.

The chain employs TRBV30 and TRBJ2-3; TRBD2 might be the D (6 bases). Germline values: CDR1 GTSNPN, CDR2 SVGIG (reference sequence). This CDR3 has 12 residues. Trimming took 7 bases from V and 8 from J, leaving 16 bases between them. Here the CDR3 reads CASNGGAGTQYF. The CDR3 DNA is TGTGCCTCCAACGGGGGAGCGGGTACGCAGTATTTT. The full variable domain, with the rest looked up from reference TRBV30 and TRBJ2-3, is SQTIHQWPATLVQPVGSPLSLECTVEGTSNPNLYWYRQAAGRGLQLLFYSVGIGQISSEVPQNLSASRPQDRQFILSSKKLLLSDSGFYLCASNGGAGTQYFGPGTRLTVL.

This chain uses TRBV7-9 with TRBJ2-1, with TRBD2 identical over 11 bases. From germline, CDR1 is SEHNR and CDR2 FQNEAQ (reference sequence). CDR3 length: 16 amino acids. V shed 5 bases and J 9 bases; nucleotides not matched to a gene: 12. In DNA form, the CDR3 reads TGTGCCAGCAGCGCGCCGACTAGCGGGACCCGTGTTGAGCAGTTCTTC. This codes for CASSAPTSGTRVEQFF.

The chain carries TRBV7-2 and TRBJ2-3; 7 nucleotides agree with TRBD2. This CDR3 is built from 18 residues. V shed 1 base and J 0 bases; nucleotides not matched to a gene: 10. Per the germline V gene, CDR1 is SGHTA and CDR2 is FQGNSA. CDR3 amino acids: CASSLVLAGAASTDTQYF. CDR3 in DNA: TGTGCCAGCAGCTTAGTCTTGGCGGGAGCTGCAAGCACAGATACGCAGTATTTT.

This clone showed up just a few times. DNA of the CDR3: TGTGCCAGCAGCCCCAGTGGACTAGCGGGCCCCTCTCACTACAATGAGCAGTTCTTC. Its protein is CASSPSGLAGPSHYNEQFF. The rearrangement links TRBV9 to TRBJ2-1, with 11 bases matching TRBD2. Germline-derived CDR1 and CDR2 are SGDLS and YYNGEE. V lost 4 bases to trimming and J lost 3 bases; unmatched junction nucleotides: 15. This CDR3 has 19 residues.

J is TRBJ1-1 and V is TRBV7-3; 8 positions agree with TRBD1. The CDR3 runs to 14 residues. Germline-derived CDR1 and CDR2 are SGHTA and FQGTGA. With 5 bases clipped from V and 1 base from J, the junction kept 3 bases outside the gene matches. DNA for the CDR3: TGTGCCAGCAGCCTGGACAGGGAGAACACTGAAGCTTTCTTT. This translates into CASSLDRENTEAFF.

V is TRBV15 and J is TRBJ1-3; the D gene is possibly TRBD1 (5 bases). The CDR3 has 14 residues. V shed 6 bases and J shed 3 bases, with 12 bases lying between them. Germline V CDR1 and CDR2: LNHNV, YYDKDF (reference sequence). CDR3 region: CATSKRTYGNTIYF. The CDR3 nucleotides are TGTGCCACCAGTAAAAGGACATATGGAAACACCATATATTTT.

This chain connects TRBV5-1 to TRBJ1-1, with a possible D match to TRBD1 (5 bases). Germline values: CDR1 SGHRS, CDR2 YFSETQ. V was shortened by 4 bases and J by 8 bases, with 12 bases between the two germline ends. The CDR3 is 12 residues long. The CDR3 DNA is TGCGCCAGCAGCCCACCCGGGACGGAAGCTTTCTTT. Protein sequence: CASSPPGTEAFF.

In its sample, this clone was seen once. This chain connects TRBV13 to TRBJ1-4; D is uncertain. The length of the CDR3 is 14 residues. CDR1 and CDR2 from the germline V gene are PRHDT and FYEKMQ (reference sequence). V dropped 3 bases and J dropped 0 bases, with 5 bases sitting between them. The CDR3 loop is CASSLLATNEKLFF. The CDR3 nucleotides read TGTGCCAGCAGCTTGCTAGCAACTAATGAAAAACTGTTTTTT. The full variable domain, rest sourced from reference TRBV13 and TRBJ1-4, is AAGVIQSPRHLIKEKRETATLKCYPIPRHDTVYWYQQGPGQDPQFLISFYEKMQSDKGSIPDRFSAQQFSDYHSELNMSSLELGDSALYFCASSLLATNEKLFFGSGTQLSVL.

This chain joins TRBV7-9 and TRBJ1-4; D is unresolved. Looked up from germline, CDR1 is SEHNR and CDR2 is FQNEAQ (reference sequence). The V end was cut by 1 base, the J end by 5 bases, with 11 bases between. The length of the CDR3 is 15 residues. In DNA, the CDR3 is TGTGCCAGCAGCTTAGGAGGCGGAAGGAATGAAAAACTGTTTTTT. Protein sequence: CASSLGGGRNEKLFF. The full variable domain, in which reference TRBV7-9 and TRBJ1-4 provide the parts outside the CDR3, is DTGVSQNPRHKITKRGQNVTFRCDPISEHNRLYWYRQTLGQGPEFLTYFQNEAQLEKSRLLSDRFSAERPKGSFSTLEIQRTEQGDSAMYLCASSLGGGRNEKLFFGSGTQLSVL.

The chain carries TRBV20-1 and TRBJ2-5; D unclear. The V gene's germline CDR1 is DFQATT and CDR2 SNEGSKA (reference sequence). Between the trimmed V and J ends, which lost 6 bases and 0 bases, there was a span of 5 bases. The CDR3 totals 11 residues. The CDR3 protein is CSARDQETQYF. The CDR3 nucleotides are TGCAGTGCCCGGGACCAAGAGACCCAGTACTTC.

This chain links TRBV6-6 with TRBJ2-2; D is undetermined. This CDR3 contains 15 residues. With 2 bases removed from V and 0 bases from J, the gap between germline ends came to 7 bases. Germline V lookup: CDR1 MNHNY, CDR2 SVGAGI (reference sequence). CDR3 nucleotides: TGTGCCAGCAGTTACAGGGCTGCGAACACCGGGGAGCTGTTTTTT. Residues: CASSYRAANTGELFF.

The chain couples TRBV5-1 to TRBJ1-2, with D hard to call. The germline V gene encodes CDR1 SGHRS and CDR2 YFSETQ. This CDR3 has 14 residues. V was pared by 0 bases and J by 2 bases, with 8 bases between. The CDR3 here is CASSLDSGNYGYTF. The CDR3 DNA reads TGCGCCAGCAGCTTGGATTCCGGGAACTATGGCTACACCTTC.

CDR3 region: CASSLGGLSTDTQYF. CDR3 nucleotides: TGCGCCAGCAGCTTGGGAGGGTTGAGCACAGATACGCAGTATTTT. This chain connects TRBV5-1 to TRBJ2-3; D possibly corresponds to TRBD2 (5 bases). Germline CDR1 and CDR2: SGHRS and YFSETQ. The CDR3 consists of 15 residues. V was cut by 0 bases and J by 0 bases, with 8 bases left in between.

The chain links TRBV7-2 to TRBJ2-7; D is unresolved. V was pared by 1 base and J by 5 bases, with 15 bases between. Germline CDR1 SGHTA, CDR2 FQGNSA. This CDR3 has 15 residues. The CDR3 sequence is CASSLVRSSGHEQYF. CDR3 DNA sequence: TGTGCCAGCAGCTTAGTTCGGTCAAGTGGGCACGAGCAGTACTTC.